The TCR beta chain under discussion was sequenced for a study of PD-L1 blockade in urothelial cancer. The wider study: The patients' atezolizumab therapy, 1,200 mg intravenously every 3 weeks, started in the mid-2010s. The median number of T cells present in blood samples was some 140,000. Prior regimens of chemotherapy numbered 0 to 3 per patient.

Spiking of synthetic TCR analog templates was performed in each PCR. The protocol was immunoSEQ multiplex PCR, while the TCRdb copy is restricted to in-frame clones and leaves out a portion. The sample contains 43,000 or so clones, 80% of which appear only once. The time point was: pretreatment peripheral blood. The CDR3 extends over 19 amino acids. Trimming left V 0 bases short and J 0 bases short, with 18 bases between. Per the germline V gene, CDR1 is MGHRA and CDR2 is YSYEKL. Source: PBMCs, taken around atezolizumab (anti-PD-L1) treatment. The chain joins TRBV4-1 to TRBJ1-3; D call uncertain. The clonotype was recovered from a man in his 60s with urothelial cancer. In nucleotides, the CDR3 is TGCGCCAGCAGCCAAGAAGTCGAAAGACACAAGTCCTCTGGAAACACCATATATTTT. It translates to CASSQEVERHKSSGNTIYF.